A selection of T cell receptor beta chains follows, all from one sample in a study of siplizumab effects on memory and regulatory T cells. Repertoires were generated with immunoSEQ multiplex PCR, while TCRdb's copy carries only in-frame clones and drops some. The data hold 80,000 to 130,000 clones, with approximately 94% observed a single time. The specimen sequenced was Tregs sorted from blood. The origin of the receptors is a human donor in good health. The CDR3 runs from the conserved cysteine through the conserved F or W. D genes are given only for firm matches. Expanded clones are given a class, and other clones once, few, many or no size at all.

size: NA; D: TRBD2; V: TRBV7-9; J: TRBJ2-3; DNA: TGTGCCAGCAGCTCTAGACTAGCGGGCAAGGGAGATACGCAGTATTTT; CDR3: CASSSRLAGKGDTQYF
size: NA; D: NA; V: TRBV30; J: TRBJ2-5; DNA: TGTGCCTGGAGTGTAAACTATTATGAGACCCAGTACTTC; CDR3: CAWSVNYYETQYF
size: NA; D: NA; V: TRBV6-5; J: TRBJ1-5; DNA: TGTGCCAGCAGTTACTCCAAGGTCCAGCCCCAGCATTTT; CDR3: CASSYSKVQPQHF
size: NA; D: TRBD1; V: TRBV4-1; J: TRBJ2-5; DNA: TGCGCCAGCAGCCACCCCCGGACAGGGGAGGAGACCCAGTACTTC; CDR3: CASSHPRTGEETQYF
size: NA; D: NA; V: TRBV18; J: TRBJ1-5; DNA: TGTGCCAGCTCACCACCGGGGGGGCAGCCCCAGCATTTT; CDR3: CASSPPGGQPQHF
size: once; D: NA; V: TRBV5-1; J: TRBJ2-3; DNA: TGCGCCAGCAGCCCGGCGCGAGCGACAGATACGCAGTATTTT; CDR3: CASSPARATDTQYF
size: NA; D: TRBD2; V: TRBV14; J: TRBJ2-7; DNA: TGTGCCAGCAGCCAAGTGTCCATAGCGGGAGGTGCGGGACCCTACGAGCAGTACTTC; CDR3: CASSQVSIAGGAGPYEQYF
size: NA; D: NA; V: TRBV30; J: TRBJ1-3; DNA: TGTGCCTGGAGTGTAAAGAGAAACACCATATATTTT; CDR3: CAWSVKRNTIYF
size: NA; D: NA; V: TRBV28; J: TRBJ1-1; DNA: TGTGCCAGCTGTATCGGGGACGGGATTAAAGCTTTCTTT; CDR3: CASCIGDGIKAFF
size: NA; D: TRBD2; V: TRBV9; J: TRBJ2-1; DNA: TGTGCCAGCAGCGGTGATAGCGGGGTGGCTGAGCAGTTCTTC; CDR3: CASSGDSGVAEQFF
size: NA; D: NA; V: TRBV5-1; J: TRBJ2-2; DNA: TGCGCCAGCAGCGCTGCTTACACCGGGGAGCTGTTTTTT; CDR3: CASSAAYTGELFF
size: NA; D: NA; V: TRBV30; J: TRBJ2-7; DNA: TGTGCCTGGACAGAGTCCTACGAGCAGTACTTC; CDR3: CAWTESYEQYF
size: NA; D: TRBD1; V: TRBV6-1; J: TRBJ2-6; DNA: TGTGCCAGCAGTGAGACCGGGACAGTTAAGTCTGGGGCCAACGTCCTGACTTTC; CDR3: CASSETGTVKSGANVLTF
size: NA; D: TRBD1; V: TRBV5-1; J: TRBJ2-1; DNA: TGCGCCAGCAGCTTAGAATACAGGGGTTTAAGGCAGTTCTTC; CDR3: CASSLEYRGLRQFF
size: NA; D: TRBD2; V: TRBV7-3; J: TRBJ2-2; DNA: TGTGCCAGCAGCCGACTAGCGGGAGCTACCGGGGAGCTGTTTTTT; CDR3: CASSRLAGATGELFF
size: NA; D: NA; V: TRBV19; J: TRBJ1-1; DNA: TGTGCCAGTAGTTTTAGGGGTAGCGCTGAAGCTTTCTTT; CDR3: CASSFRGSAEAFF
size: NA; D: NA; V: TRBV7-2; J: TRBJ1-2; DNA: TGTGCCAGCAGCTTAGGGGTAGGGGGCTATGGCTACACCTTC; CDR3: CASSLGVGGYGYTF
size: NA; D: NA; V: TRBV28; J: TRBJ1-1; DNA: TGTGCCAGCAGTTTGAGTTTTGGACCGACTGAAGCTTTCTTT; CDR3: CASSLSFGPTEAFF
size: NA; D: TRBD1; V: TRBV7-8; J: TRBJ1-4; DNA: TGTGCCAGCAGCTTAGGATACCGGGACAGCCATAATGAAAAACTGTTTTTT; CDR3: CASSLGYRDSHNEKLFF
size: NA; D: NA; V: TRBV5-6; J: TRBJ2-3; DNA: TGTGCCAGCAGCCCCGACAGGACGAGGCTAGGATATACGCAGTATTTT; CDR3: CASSPDRTRLGYTQYF
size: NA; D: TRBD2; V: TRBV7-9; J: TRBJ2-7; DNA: TGTGCCAGCAGCTTGGGGACTAGCTTCTACGAGCAGTACTTC; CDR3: CASSLGTSFYEQYF
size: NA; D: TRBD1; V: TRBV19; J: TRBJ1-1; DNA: TGTGCCAGTAGTATGTCTAGGGGGCGTCTGGACGCTGAAGCTTTCTTT; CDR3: CASSMSRGRLDAEAFF
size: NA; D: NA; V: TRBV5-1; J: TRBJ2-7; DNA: TGCGCCAGCAGCTCCCCTTCGACAGCCTCCTACGAGCAGTACTTC; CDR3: CASSSPSTASYEQYF
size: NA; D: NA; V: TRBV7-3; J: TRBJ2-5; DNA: TGTGCCAGCAGCTTAAGTGGGAAAGAGACCCAGTACTTC; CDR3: CASSLSGKETQYF
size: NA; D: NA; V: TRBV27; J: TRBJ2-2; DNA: TGTGCCAGCAGGCCAGGGTTGGCCGGGGAGCTGTTTTTT; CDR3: CASRPGLAGELFF
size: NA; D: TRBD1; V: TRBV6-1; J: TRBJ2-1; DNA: TGTGCCAGCCGGAGGACAGGGTGGAATGAGCAGTTCTTC; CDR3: CASRRTGWNEQFF
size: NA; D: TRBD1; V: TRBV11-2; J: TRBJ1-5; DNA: TGTGCCAGCAGCCTGACAGGGTCGAGCAATCAGCCCCAGCATTTT; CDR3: CASSLTGSSNQPQHF
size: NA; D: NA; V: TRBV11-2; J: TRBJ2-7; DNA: TGTGCCAGCAGCTTAGCCGGGTACGAGCAGTACTTC; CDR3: CASSLAGYEQYF
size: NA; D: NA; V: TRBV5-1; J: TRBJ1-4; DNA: TGCGCCAGCAGCTTGTACGGGCTTAATGAAAAACTGTTTTTT; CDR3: CASSLYGLNEKLFF
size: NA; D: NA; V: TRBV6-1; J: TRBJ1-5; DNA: TGTGCCAGCAGTGAAGTAGGGTCTTACGTAGGTCAGCCCCAGCATTTT; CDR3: CASSEVGSYVGQPQHF
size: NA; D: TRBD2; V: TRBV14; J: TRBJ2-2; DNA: TGTGCCAGCAGCCTCCGGGTTGGACTAGCGGGTTCCGGGGAGCTGTTTTTT; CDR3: CASSLRVGLAGSGELFF
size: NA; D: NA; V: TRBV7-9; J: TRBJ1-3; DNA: TGTGCCAGCAGCCTGGGGGCACCCTCTGGAAACACCATATATTTT; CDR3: CASSLGAPSGNTIYF
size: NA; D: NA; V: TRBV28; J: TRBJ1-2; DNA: TGTGCCAGCAGGTTTGCTAGGGTTTCCTATGGCTACACCTTC; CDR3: CASRFARVSYGYTF
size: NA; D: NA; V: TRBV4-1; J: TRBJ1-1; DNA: TGCGCCAGCAGCCGAGGGACGGTGGTGAACACTGAAGCTTTCTTT; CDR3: CASSRGTVVNTEAFF
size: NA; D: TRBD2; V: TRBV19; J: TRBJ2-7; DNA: TGTGCCAGTAGTCTAGCGGGTGGGACCTACGAGCAGTACTTC; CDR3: CASSLAGGTYEQYF
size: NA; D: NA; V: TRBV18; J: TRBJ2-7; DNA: TGTGCCAGCTCACCAGGGACATACTACGAGCAGTACTTC; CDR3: CASSPGTYYEQYF
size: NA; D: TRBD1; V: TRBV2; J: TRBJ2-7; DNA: TGTGCCAGCGTGGAGTCCGGGACAGAACTACACGAGCAGTACTTC; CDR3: CASVESGTELHEQYF
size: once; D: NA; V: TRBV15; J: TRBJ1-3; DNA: TGTGCCACCAGCAGGGCCACGGCATCTGGAAACACCATATATTTT; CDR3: CATSRATASGNTIYF
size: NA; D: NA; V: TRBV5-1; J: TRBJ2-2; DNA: TGCGCCAGCAGCTTGGGGGCCTCCATTGACACCGGGGAGCTGTTTTTT; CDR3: CASSLGASIDTGELFF
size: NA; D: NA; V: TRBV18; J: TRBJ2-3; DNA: TGTGCCAGCTCACCATCAGGCTATACGAATACGCAGTATTTT; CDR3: CASSPSGYTNTQYF